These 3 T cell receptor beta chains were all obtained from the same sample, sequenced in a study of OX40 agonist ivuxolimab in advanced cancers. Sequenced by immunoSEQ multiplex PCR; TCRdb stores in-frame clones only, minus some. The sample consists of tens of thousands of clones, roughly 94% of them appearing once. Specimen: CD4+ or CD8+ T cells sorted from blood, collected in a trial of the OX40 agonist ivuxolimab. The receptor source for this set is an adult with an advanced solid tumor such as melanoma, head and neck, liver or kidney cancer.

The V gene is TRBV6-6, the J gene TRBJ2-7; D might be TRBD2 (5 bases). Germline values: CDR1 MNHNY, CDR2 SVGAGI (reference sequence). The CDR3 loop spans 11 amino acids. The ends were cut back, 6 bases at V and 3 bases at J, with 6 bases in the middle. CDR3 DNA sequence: TGTGCCAGCAGAGGACTCTACGAGCAGTACTTC. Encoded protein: CASRGLYEQYF.

CDR3 residues: CASRAPITDEQFF. Written as DNA, the CDR3 is TGTGCCAGCAGGGCCCCAATCACCGATGAGCAGTTCTTC. The V call is TRBV6-5, the J call TRBJ2-1; D gene uncertain. The CDR3 runs 13 residues. Per the germline V gene, CDR1 is MNHEY and CDR2 is SVGAGI. The germline V and J ends were trimmed by 6 bases and 8 bases, with 14 bases remaining between them.

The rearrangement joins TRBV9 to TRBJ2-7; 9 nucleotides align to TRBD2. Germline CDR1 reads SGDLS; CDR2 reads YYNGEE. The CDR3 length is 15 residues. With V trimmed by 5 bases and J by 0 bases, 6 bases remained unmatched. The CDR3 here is CASSIAGDLSYEQYF. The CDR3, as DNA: TGTGCCAGCAGTATAGCGGGGGACCTCTCCTACGAGCAGTACTTC.